This T cell receptor (beta chain) was obtained from a study of cytomegalovirus exposure and HLA in healthy donors. Primers: 60 Vbeta forward and 13 Jbeta reverse. Per the original data handling: Roughly 10 million shared chains were among roughly 81 million unique TCR beta chains counted in a later analysis. Sequencing used immunoSEQ multiplex PCR; TCRdb keeps in-frame clones, though not all of them. V and J calls and clone size are those listed in that table; D and trimming were worked out from the DNA. This table has 180,000 or so clones, approximately 83% appearing once. Whole-study results and caveats: Later genetic work tied a missense DCLRE1C variant to beta-chain V and J trimming.

CDR3 size: 13 residues. V lost 3 bases to trimming and J lost 2 bases, with 8 bases between them. Germline assignment: CDR1 ENHRY and CDR2 SYGVKD. Of note for this clone: Its matching antigen is unknown.

The chain employs TRBV10-3 and TRBJ2-7; D is uncertain. The sequenced material came from PBMCs. This sequence was found in a man aged 18 to 30 in good health and CMV-seropositive. CDR3 region: CAISEGRTYEQYF. CDR3 bases: TGTGCCATCAGTGAAGGCAGGACCTACGAGCAGTACTTC.